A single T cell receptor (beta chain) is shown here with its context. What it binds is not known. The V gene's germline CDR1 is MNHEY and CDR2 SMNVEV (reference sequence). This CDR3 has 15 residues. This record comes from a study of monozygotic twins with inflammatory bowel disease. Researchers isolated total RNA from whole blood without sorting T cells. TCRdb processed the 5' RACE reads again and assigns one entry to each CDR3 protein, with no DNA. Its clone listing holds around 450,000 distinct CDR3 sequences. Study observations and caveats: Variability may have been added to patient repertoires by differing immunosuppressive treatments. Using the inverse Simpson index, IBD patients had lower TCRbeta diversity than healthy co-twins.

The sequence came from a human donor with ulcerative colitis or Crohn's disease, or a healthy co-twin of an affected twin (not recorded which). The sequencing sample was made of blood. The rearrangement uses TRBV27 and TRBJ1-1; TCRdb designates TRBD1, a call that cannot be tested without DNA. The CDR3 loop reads CASIPIGTGSTEAFF.